This T cell receptor (beta chain) appears in the sequencing data of a study of blood T cell repertoires in COVID-19. About the research overall: COVID-19 samples from acute and convalescent phases originated in the United States, Italy and Spain.

Measured with immunoSEQ multiplex PCR; TCRdb has only the in-frame clones, and not every one. The table includes 35,000 to 40,000 clones, around 90% detected once. CDR3 length equals 14 residues. Trimming took off 8 bases at V and 5 bases at J, with 13 bases between the two ends. The germline gives CDR1 SEHNR, CDR2 FQNEAQ (reference sequence). The genes are TRBV7-9 and TRBJ1-6; D remains ambiguous. The source of this sequence is a man aged 55 to 70 with COVID-19, enrolled during active disease. The sequenced material came from peripheral blood. The CDR3 is CASREGGNNSPLHF. For the CDR3, the DNA is TGTGCCAGCCGCGAGGGCGGAAATAATTCACCCCTCCACTTT.